This T cell receptor (beta chain) was identified in a study of blood T cell repertoires in COVID-19. Clinical histories supplied by participants themselves formed the basis of cohort assignment. Authors' data handling: Nucleated cell number was recorded as an estimate derived from reference gene primer amplification. Clones were read by immunoSEQ multiplex PCR, and TCRdb kept only the in-frame ones, dropping some. V, J and clone size were drawn from that table, and D and trimming were deduced from the DNA. This table holds roughly 280,000 clones, more than 80% found once. The CDR3 runs 15 residues. Germline V lookup: CDR1 SGDLS, CDR2 YYNGEE. Germline trimming cut 2 bases from V and 2 bases from J; bases unmatched to any gene: 3.

Input material: PBMCs or T cells enriched from blood (not recorded which). This receptor was identified in a woman aged 25 to 39 with acute COVID-19. V gene TRBV9 combines with J gene TRBJ2-3; 9 bases fit TRBD2. CDR3 residues: CASSVTSGFTDTQYF. The CDR3, as DNA: TGTGCCAGCAGCGTGACTAGCGGATTCACAGATACGCAGTATTTT.